This T cell receptor (beta chain) was sequenced during a study of cytomegalovirus exposure and HLA in healthy donors. At the level of the study: There were around 100 million unique TCR beta sequences, drawn from 150 million to 200 million T cells, in an earlier analysis. Regarding the study as a whole: TCR sequences were mostly rare, though some public TCRs occurred in many donors.

V gave up 6 bases and J gave up 4 bases; unmatched junction bases: 14. This CDR3 is 16 amino acids long. The V gene's germline CDR1 is SNHLY and CDR2 FYNNEI. As for the donors, each was a healthy bone marrow donor. With regard to this clone: Its antigen is unidentified.

The PCR ran on 60 Vbeta and 13 Jbeta primers. The assay was immunoSEQ multiplex PCR, and TCRdb's table has in-frame clones only and misses some. The sample yields about 190,000 clones, around 79% seen once. The chain combines TRBV2 with TRBJ1-2, with 7 bases aligning to TRBD1. This sequence originates from a woman between 18 and 29 years old in good health and CMV-seronegative. The sample comprised PBMCs. The CDR3: CASRTLGRGYSYGYTF. The CDR3 coding sequence is TGTGCCAGCAGGACCCTTGGCAGGGGGTACAGCTATGGCTACACCTTC.